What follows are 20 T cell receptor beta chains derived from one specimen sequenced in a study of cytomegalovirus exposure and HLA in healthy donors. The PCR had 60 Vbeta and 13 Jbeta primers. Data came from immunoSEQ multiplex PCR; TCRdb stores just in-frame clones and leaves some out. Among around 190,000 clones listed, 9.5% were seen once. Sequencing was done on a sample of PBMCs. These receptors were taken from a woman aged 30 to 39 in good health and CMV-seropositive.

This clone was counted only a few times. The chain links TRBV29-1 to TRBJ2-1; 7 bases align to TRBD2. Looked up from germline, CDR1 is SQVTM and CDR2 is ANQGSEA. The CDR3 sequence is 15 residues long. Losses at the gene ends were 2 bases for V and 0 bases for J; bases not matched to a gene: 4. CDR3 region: CSVETAGSSYNEQFF. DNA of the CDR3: TGCAGCGTTGAAACAGCGGGGAGCTCCTACAATGAGCAGTTCTTC.

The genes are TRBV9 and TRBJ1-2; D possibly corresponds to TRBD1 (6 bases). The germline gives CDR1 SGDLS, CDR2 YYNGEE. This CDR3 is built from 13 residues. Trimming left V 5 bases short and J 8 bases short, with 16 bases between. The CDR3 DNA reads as TGTGCCAGCAGTTACAGGGTTGGACGGGGCTACACCTTC. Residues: CASSYRVGRGYTF.

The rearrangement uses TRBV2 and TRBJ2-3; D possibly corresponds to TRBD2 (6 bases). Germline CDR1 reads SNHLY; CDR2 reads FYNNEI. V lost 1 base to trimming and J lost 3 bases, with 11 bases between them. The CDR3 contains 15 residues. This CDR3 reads CASSEVGGVTDTQYF. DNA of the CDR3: TGTGCCAGCAGTGAAGTCGGGGGAGTAACAGATACGCAGTATTTT.

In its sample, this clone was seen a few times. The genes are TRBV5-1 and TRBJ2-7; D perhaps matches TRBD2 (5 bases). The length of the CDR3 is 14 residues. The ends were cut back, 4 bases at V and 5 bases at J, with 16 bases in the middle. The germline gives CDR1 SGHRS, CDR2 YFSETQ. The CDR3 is CASSGGSNGDEQYF. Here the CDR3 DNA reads TGCGCCAGCAGCGGAGGATCTAACGGGGACGAGCAGTACTTC.

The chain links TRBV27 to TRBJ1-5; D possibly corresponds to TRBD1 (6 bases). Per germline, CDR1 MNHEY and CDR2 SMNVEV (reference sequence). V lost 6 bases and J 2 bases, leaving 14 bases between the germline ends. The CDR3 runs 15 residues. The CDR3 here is CASSKQGSGNQPQHF. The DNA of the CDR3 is TGTGCCAGCAGCAAACAGGGATCGGGCAATCAGCCCCAGCATTTT.

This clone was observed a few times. The CDR3 nucleotides read TGTGCCAGCAGCCGCGCTTTTAGCGCGAACTACGAGCAGTACTTC. This encodes CASSRAFSANYEQYF. The rearrangement joins TRBV7-6 to TRBJ2-7; perhaps TRBD2 as D (5 bases). V lost 5 bases and J lost 3, with 17 bases in between. In germline, CDR1 is SGHVS, CDR2 FNYEAQ. This CDR3 has 15 amino acids.

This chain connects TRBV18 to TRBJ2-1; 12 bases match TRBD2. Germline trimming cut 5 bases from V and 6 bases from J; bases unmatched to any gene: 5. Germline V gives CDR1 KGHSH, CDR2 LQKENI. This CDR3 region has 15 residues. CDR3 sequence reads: CASSGTSGSRNEQFF. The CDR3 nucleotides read TGTGCCAGCTCAGGGACTAGCGGGTCGCGCAATGAGCAGTTCTTC.

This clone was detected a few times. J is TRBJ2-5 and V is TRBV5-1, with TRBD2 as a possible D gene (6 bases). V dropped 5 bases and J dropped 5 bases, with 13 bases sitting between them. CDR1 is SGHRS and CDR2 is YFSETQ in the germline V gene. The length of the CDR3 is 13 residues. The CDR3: CASSTGVEETQYF. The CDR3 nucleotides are TGCGCCAGCAGTACGGGAGTGGAGGAGACCCAGTACTTC. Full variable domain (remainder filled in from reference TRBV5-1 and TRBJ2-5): KAGVTQTPRYLIKTRGQQVTLSCSPISGHRSVSWYQQTPGQGLQFLFEYFSETQRNKGNFPGRFSGRQFSNSRSEMNVSTLELGDSALYLCASSTGVEETQYFGPGTRLLVL.

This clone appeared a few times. CDR3 DNA sequence: TGTGCCAGTAGTCCTCAGTATTCCGGGGAGCTGTTTTTT. Its protein product is CASSPQYSGELFF. The V gene is TRBV19, the J gene TRBJ2-2, with no clear D. The V end was cut by 5 bases, the J end by 6 bases, with 10 bases between. This CDR3 contains 13 residues. CDR1 is LNHDA, CDR2 SQIVND, per germline (reference sequence).

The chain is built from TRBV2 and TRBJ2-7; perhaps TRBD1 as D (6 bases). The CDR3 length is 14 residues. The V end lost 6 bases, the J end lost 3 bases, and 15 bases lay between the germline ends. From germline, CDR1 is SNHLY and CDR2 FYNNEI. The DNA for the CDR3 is TGTGCCAGCAGGATTACTACAGGGAACTACGAGCAGTACTTC. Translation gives CASRITTGNYEQYF.

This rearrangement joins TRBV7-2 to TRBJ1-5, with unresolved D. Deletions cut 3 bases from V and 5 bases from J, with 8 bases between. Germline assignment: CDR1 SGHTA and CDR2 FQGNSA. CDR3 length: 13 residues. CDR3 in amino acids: CASSFGRDQPQHF. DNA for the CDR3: TGTGCCAGCAGCTTTGGTCGGGATCAGCCCCAGCATTTT. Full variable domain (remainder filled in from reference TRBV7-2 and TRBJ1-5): GAGVSQSPSNKVTEKGKDVELRCDPISGHTALYWYRQSLGQGLEFLIYFQGNSAPDKSGLPSDRFSAERTGGSVSTLTIQRTQQEDSAVYLCASSFGRDQPQHFGDGTRLSIL.

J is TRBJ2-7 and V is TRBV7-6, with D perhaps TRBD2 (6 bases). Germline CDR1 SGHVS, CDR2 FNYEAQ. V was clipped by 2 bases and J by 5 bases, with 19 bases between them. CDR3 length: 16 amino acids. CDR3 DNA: TGTGCCAGCAGCTTACCAATAAATCGGGGGTCGGACGAGCAGTACTTC. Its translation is CASSLPINRGSDEQYF.

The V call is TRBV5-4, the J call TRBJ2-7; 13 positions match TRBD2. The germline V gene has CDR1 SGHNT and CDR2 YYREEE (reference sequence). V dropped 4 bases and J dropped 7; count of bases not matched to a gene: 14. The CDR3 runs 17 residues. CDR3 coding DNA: TGTGCCAGCAGCACCCCCACTAGCGGGAGGGCCCTTGGGGAGCAGTACTTC. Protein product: CASSTPTSGRALGEQYF. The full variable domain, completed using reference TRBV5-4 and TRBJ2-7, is ETGVTQSPTHLIKTRGQQVTLRCSSQSGHNTVSWYQQALGQGPQFIFQYYREEENGRGNFPPRFSGLQFPNYSSELNVNALELDDSALYLCASSTPTSGRALGEQYFGPGTRLTVT.

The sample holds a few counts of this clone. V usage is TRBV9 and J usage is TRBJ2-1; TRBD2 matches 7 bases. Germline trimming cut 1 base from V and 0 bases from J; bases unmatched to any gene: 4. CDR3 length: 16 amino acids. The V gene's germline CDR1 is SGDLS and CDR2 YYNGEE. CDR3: CASSVYGGSSYNEQFF. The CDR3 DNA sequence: TGTGCCAGCAGCGTATATGGCGGGAGCTCCTACAATGAGCAGTTCTTC.

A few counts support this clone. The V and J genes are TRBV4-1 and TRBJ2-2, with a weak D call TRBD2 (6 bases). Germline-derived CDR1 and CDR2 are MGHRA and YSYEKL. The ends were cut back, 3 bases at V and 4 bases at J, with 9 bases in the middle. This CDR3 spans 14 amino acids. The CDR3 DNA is TGCGCCAGCAGCCAGAGGGACTTCACCGGGGAGCTGTTTTTT. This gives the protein CASSQRDFTGELFF.

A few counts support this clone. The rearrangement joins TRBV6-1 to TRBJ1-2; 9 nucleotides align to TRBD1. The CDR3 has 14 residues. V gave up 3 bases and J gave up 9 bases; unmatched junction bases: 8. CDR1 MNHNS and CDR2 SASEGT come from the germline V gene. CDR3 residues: CASSDPTGGRSYTF. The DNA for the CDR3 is TGTGCCAGCAGTGACCCAACAGGGGGCAGGAGCTACACCTTC.

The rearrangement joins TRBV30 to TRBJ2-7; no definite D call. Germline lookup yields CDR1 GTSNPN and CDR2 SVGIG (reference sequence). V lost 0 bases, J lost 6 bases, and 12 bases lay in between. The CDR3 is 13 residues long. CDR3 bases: TGTGCCTGGAGTGTACGCCTAGGAGCCGAGCAGTACTTC. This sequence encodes CAWSVRLGAEQYF.

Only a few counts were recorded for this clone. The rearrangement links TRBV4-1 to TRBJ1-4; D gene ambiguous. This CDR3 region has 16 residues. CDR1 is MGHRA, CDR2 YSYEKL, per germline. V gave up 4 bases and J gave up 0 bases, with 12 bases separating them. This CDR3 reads CASSRGEGTTNEKLFF. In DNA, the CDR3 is TGCGCCAGCAGCCGCGGGGAAGGAACAACTAATGAAAAACTGTTTTTT.

The CDR3 nucleotides are TGCGCCAGCAGCCAAGACCTAAGCGGGCAGTACTTC. This sequence encodes CASSQDLSGQYF. The chain employs TRBV4-1 and TRBJ2-5; possibly TRBD2 for D (6 bases). The CDR3 contains 12 residues. V lost 0 bases, J lost 11 bases, and 10 bases lay in between. Germline CDR1 and CDR2: MGHRA and YSYEKL.

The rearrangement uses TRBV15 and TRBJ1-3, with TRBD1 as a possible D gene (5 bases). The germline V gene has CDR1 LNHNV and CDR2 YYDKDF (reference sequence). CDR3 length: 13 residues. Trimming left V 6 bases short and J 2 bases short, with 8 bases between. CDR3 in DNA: TGTGCCACCAGTGCACAGGCTGGAAACACCATATATTTT. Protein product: CATSAQAGNTIYF.